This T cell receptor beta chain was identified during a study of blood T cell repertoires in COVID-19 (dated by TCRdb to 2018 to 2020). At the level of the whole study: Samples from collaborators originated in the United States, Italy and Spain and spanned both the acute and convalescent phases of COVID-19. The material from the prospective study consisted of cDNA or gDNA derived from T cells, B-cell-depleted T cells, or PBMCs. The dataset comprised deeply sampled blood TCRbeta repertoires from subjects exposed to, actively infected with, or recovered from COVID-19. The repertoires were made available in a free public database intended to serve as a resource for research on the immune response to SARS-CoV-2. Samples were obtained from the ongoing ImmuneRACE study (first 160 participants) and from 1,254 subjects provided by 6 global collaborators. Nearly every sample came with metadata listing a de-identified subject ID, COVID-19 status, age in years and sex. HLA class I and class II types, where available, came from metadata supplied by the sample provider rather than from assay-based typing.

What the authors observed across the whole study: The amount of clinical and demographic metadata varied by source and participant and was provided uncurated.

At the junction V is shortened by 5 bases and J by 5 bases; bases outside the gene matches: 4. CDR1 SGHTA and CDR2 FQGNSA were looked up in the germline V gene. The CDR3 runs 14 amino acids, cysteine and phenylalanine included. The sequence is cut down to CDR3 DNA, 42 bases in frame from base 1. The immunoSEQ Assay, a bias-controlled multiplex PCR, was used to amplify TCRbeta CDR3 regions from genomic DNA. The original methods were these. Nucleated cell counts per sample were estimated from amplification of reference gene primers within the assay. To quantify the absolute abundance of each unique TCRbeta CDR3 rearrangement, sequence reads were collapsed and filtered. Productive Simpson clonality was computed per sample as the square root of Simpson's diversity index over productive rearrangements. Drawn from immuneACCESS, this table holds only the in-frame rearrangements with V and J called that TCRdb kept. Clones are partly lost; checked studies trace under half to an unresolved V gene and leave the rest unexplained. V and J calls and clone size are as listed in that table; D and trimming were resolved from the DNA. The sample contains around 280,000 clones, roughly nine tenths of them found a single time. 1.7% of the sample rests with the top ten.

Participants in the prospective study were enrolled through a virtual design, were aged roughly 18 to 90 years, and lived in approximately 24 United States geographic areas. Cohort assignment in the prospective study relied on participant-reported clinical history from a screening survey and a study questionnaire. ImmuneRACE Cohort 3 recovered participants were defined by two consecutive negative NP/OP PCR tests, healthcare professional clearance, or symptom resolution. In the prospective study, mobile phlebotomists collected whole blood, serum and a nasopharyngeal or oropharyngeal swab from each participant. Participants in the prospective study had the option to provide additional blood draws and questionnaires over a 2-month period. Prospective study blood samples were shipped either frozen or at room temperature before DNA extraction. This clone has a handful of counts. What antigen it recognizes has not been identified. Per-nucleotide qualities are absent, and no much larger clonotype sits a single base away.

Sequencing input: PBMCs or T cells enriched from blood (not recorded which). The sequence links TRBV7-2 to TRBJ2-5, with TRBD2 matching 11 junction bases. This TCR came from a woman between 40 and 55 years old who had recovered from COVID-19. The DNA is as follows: TGTGCCAGCAGCGCCCTAGCGGGAGGTGAGACCCAGTACTTC. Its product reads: CASSALAGGETQYF.